This T cell receptor (beta chain) was found in a study of graft-versus-host responses after intestinal transplantation. On the study more broadly: Among the recipients, all got anti-thymocyte globulin induction and then tacrolimus and steroids for 2 to 3 years. Overall study results and limits: Elevated graft-versus-host to host-versus-graft clonal ratios in allografts were recorded for patients with graft-donor T cell macrochimerism. GvH clones surfaced in recipient marrow, some emerging earlier in ileum or blood.

Clones were sequenced by immunoSEQ multiplex PCR, and TCRdb holds only the in-frame ones, with some missing. The table has approximately 100,000 clones, 80% to 95% seen once. CDR1 is SEHNR and CDR2 is FQNEAQ in the germline V gene (reference sequence). This CDR3 comprises 13 residues. V shed 3 bases, J shed 7 bases, and the junction held 6 bases outside the gene matches. As for this clone: The target antigen is unknown.

The sequence was obtained from a human donor who received an intestinal transplant. This specimen was unstimulated CD8+ T cells sorted from spleen or lymph node cells, taken before intestinal transplant. The rearrangement joins TRBV7-9 to TRBJ2-7; 7 bases agree with TRBD2. In DNA, the CDR3 is TGTGCCAGCAGCTTGGGCCCCGGGGGGGAGCAGTACTTC. It encodes CASSLGPGGEQYF. Complete variable domain (other parts from reference TRBV7-9 and TRBJ2-7): DTGVSQNPRHKITKRGQNVTFRCDPISEHNRLYWYRQTLGQGPEFLTYFQNEAQLEKSRLLSDRFSAERPKGSFSTLEIQRTEQGDSAMYLCASSLGPGGEQYFGPGTRLTVT.